The 11 T cell receptor beta chains listed next were all sequenced from one sample in a study of naive and memory T cell subsets. Study-wide results and caveats: Possibly reflecting memory cells re-expressing CD45RA, a few larger clonotypes occurred in naive repertoires, especially CD8.

No antigen is known for these receptors. Two oligonucleotides, mixed equimolar, formed the beta constant-region primer covering TRBC1 and TRBC2. The ligated cDNA underwent four PCR rounds using SP2 and nested alpha and beta constant-region primers. TCRdb reprocessed the UMI-ligation and nested PCR reads via MiXCR and lists one record per CDR3 protein. The table has roughly 97,000 distinct CDR3 sequences, approximately 14% seen once. Sequenced sample: naive CD8+ T cells from blood. The receptors here all came from a human donor in good health.

This clonotype was seen only a few times. The gene calls are TRBV5-1 and TRBJ2-7; possibly TRBD2 for D (6 bases). Trimming pared 2 bases from V and 2 bases from J, leaving 11 bases between. The CDR3 covers 14 residues. Germline lookup yields CDR1 SGHRS and CDR2 YFSETQ. Here the CDR3 reads CASSFGGVTYEQYF. DNA for the CDR3: TGCGCCAGCAGCTTTGGCGGGGTTACCTACGAGCAGTACTTC.

There are a few counts of this clonotype. The chain joins TRBV15 to TRBJ1-5; no firm D call. From germline, CDR1 is LNHNV and CDR2 YYDKDF (reference sequence). The CDR3 sequence is 13 residues long. Trimming took 6 bases from V and 2 from J, leaving 8 bases between them. Written as DNA, the CDR3 is TGTGCCACCAGTGGAACAGGCAATCAGCCCCAGCATTTT. It specifies CATSGTGNQPQHF. Complete variable domain (other parts from reference TRBV15 and TRBJ1-5): DAMVIQNPRYQVTQFGKPVTLSCSQTLNHNVMYWYQQKSSQAPKLLFHYYDKDFNNEADTPDNFQSRRPNTSFCFLDIRSPGLGDTAMYLCATSGTGNQPQHFGDGTRLSIL.

The V gene is TRBV9, the J gene TRBJ2-4; 8 bases are shared with TRBD1. The germline V gene has CDR1 SGDLS and CDR2 YYNGEE. CDR3 size: 15 residues. With 0 bases clipped from V and 8 bases from J, the junction kept 7 bases outside the gene matches. This CDR3 reads CASSVDLTGADIQYF. The DNA of the CDR3 is TGTGCCAGCAGCGTAGATTTGACAGGGGCGGACATTCAGTACTTC.

This clonotype has ten or more counts. The V and J genes are TRBV7-2 and TRBJ2-7, with 10 positions matching TRBD2. J gave up 0 bases and V 1 base, and 3 bases lay outside the gene matches. CDR3 length: 16 residues. Germline CDR1 SGHTA, CDR2 FQGNSA. CDR3 coding DNA: TGTGCCAGCAGCTTAGGGGGACTAGCGAGCTCCTACGAGCAGTACTTC. Translated, it gives CASSLGGLASSYEQYF.

The chain combines TRBV14 with TRBJ2-7; D unclear. CDR1 and CDR2 from the germline V gene are SGHDN and FVKESK. V was cut by 4 bases and J by 2 bases, with 9 bases left in between. This CDR3 spans 13 amino acids. The CDR3 protein is CASSLEPTYEQYF. As DNA, the CDR3 is TGTGCCAGCAGCCTAGAACCAACCTACGAGCAGTACTTC.

This clonotype was detected a few times. The J gene is TRBJ2-7, the V gene TRBV20-1; no reliable D call. The CDR3 is 16 residues long. Germline values: CDR1 DFQATT, CDR2 SNEGSKA (reference sequence). Deletions cut 0 bases from V and 1 base from J, with 16 bases between. DNA of the CDR3: TGCAGTGCTAGAGACCCAGGTGTAATCCTATCCTACGAGCAGTACTTC. Translated, it gives CSARDPGVILSYEQYF.

The CDR3 sequence: CASSFIQGASTEAFF. The DNA of the CDR3 is TGTGCCAGCAGCTTTATACAGGGGGCAAGCACTGAAGCTTTCTTT. This chain joins TRBV7-9 and TRBJ1-1; 9 bases fit TRBD1. CDR1 is SEHNR and CDR2 is FQNEAQ in the germline V gene (reference sequence). V lost 3 bases, J lost 4 bases, and 6 bases stayed unmatched. The CDR3 extends over 15 amino acids.

This clonotype was detected many times. CDR3 region: CSARVSGTEAFF. DNA for the CDR3: TGCAGTGCTAGAGTATCGGGGACTGAAGCTTTCTTT. This sequence joins TRBV20-1 and TRBJ1-1; D is uncertain. CDR1 and CDR2 from the germline V gene are DFQATT and SNEGSKA (reference sequence). V lost 1 base and J 5 bases, leaving 8 bases between the germline ends. This CDR3 has 12 amino acids.

The table lists this clonotype with a few counts. This chain joins TRBV3-1 and TRBJ2-1, with D perhaps TRBD2 (6 bases). Trimming took 2 bases from V and 5 from J, leaving 25 bases between them. The germline CDR1 and CDR2 sequences are LGHDT and YNNKEL (reference sequence). CDR3 length: 19 amino acids. CDR3 sequence (DNA): TGTGCCAGCAGCCAACTAGTCAGGGAAGACGTGCGGGACGACAATGAGCAGTTCTTC. Encoded protein: CASSQLVREDVRDDNEQFF.

There are a few counts of this clonotype. The V and J genes are TRBV10-3 and TRBJ1-1; perhaps TRBD1 as D (6 bases). In germline, CDR1 is ENHRY, CDR2 SYGVKD. This CDR3 spans 12 amino acids. V lost 10 bases to trimming and J lost 4 bases, with 13 bases between them. As DNA, the CDR3 is TGTGCCACAGGGGCGGGGAGCACTGAAGCTTTCTTT. Its protein product is CATGAGSTEAFF.

The sample holds a few counts of this clonotype. V is TRBV10-3 and J is TRBJ2-1; tentatively, D is TRBD2 (5 bases). Trimming cost V 0 bases and J 3 bases, with 12 bases left between them. CDR3 size: 16 residues. CDR1 ENHRY and CDR2 SYGVKD come from the germline V gene. The CDR3 protein is CAISESGSADYNEQFF. CDR3 bases: TGTGCCATCAGTGAGTCCGGTAGCGCGGACTACAATGAGCAGTTCTTC.